This T cell receptor beta chain was obtained from a study of regulatory T cells in long-lasting Graves disease. The time point here: newly diagnosed GD, antithyroid drugs for less than 3 months. Extracted PBMC RNA gave rise to the TCR library. This CDR3 has 16 residues. V lost 3 bases to trimming and J lost 4 bases, with 18 bases between them. Germline CDR1 reads SGHNT; CDR2 reads YYREEE (reference sequence). This clonotype was observed a handful of times. Combining iRepertoire HTBI primers with Arm-PCR of CDR3 regions, the authors built TCR beta libraries. TCRdb re-called the multiplex PCR reads through MiXCR, storing one row per CDR3 protein. The repertoire holds 550,000 to 650,000 distinct CDR3 sequences, about 16% seen once, with around 11% in the top ten. These data are also associated with another study on T cells in Graves' hyperthyroidism and ophthalmopathy. From that paper: Diagnosis of hyperthyroidism was new in patients aged 18 to 65, and its duration was under 2 months. Median prediction lead before ophthalmopathy onset was 6.5 months with the model.

Sequencing used peripheral blood mononuclear cells (PBMCs), obtained at new diagnosis, from a patient treated with antithyroid drugs. This chain uses TRBV5-4 with TRBJ2-3; possibly TRBD2 for D (6 bases). The TCR sequence derives from a man younger than 35 with Graves disease. CDR3 sequence: CASSSPAGRSADTQYF. CDR3 DNA: TGTGCCAGCAGCTCTCCGGCGGGGCGTTCAGCAGATACGCAGTATTTT. Together with reference TRBV5-4 and TRBJ2-3, the CDR3 gives the full variable domain: ETGVTQSPTHLIKTRGQQVTLRCSSQSGHNTVSWYQQALGQGPQFIFQYYREEENGRGNFPPRFSGLQFPNYSSELNVNALELDDSALYLCASSSPAGRSADTQYFGPGTRLTVL.